The 28 T cell receptor beta chains below come from one sample, sequenced in a study of cytomegalovirus exposure and HLA in healthy donors. Data came from immunoSEQ multiplex PCR; TCRdb stores just in-frame clones and leaves some out. In the table there are some 250,000 clones, approximately 83% of which are singletons. What was sequenced was PBMCs. The receptors derive from a woman in her twenties or thirties in good health and CMV-seropositive.

This clone was seen ten or more times. This chain links TRBV27 with TRBJ2-7; 9 bases map to TRBD2. CDR3 length: 16 amino acids. The J segment lost 0 bases and the V segment lost 0 bases, leaving 3 bases of the junction unmatched. Germline loops: CDR1 MNHEY, CDR2 SMNVEV (reference sequence). Here the CDR3 DNA reads TGTGCCAGCAGTTTATCCCTAGCGGGAAGCTCCTACGAGCAGTACTTC. Translated, it gives CASSLSLAGSSYEQYF.

V and J are TRBV5-1 and TRBJ2-1; D remains ambiguous. V lost 1 base, J lost 0 bases, and 8 bases lay in between. The germline V gene has CDR1 SGHRS and CDR2 YFSETQ. The CDR3 spans 15 residues. The CDR3 DNA follows: TGCGCCAGCAGCTTGCTCCCGAGCTCCTACAATGAGCAGTTCTTC. This translates into CASSLLPSSYNEQFF.

This clone has a single count. This chain links TRBV28 with TRBJ2-1; TRBD1 aligns across 9 bases. The CDR3 length is 16 residues. The V gene end was trimmed by 4 bases and the J gene end by 7 bases; junction bases not matched to a gene: 11. Germline V gives CDR1 MDHEN, CDR2 SYDVKM. The CDR3: CASSSPGQGGLNEQFF. CDR3 nucleotides: TGTGCCAGCAGTTCCCCGGGACAGGGTGGTCTTAATGAGCAGTTCTTC.

The chain carries TRBV7-9 and TRBJ1-1; D not resolved. In germline, CDR1 is SEHNR, CDR2 FQNEAQ (reference sequence). CDR3 length: 18 amino acids. V was cut by 2 bases and J by 4 bases, with 23 bases left in between. The CDR3 reads CASSLSRPGRSHTTEAFF. In DNA form, the CDR3 reads TGTGCCAGCAGCTTAAGTCGTCCGGGGAGGTCTCATACCACTGAAGCTTTCTTT.

This rearrangement joins TRBV28 to TRBJ1-5; no clear D gene. CDR3 size: 14 residues. With 4 bases removed from V and 2 bases from J, the gap between germline ends came to 9 bases. Germline V CDR1 and CDR2: MDHEN, SYDVKM. Here the CDR3 DNA reads TGTGCCAGCAGTTCAGTCATTGGCAATCAGCCCCAGCATTTT. As protein: CASSSVIGNQPQHF.

The chain has TRBV2 and TRBJ1-1; 8 bases map to TRBD1. V shed 5 bases and J 4 bases; nucleotides not matched to a gene: 6. This CDR3 has 14 residues. Germline CDR1 SNHLY, CDR2 FYNNEI. The DNA of the CDR3 is TGTGCCAGCAGTAGGCAACAGGGGGGCACTGAAGCTTTCTTT. It translates to CASSRQQGGTEAFF.

In DNA form, the CDR3 reads TGTGCCAGCAGCTTGGCCCTAGGGGGCGCCACTGAAGCTTTCTTT. It yields the protein CASSLALGGATEAFF. The J gene is TRBJ1-1, the V gene TRBV5-4, with TRBD1 matching 7 bases. J gave up 4 bases and V 0 bases, and 6 bases lay outside the gene matches. The CDR3 is 15 residues long. Germline CDR1 SGHNT, CDR2 YYREEE (reference sequence).

The chain joins TRBV19 to TRBJ2-2; D perhaps matches TRBD1 (5 bases). Germline loops: CDR1 LNHDA, CDR2 SQIVND (reference sequence). V dropped 6 bases and J dropped 6 bases, with 23 bases sitting between them. The CDR3 is made up of 17 amino acids. CDR3: CASSLQGEFLEAGELFF. The DNA for the CDR3 is TGTGCCAGTAGCCTTCAAGGGGAATTTTTAGAGGCCGGGGAGCTGTTTTTT.

The chain carries TRBV27 and TRBJ2-2; 8 bases align to TRBD2. Per the germline V gene, CDR1 is MNHEY and CDR2 is SMNVEV (reference sequence). Trimming took 1 base from V and 2 from J; bases not matched to a gene: 3. The CDR3 extends over 16 amino acids. CDR3 region: CASSLYAGGNTGELFF. Here the CDR3 DNA reads TGTGCCAGCAGTTTATACGCGGGGGGAAACACCGGGGAGCTGTTTTTT.

The chain carries TRBV28 and TRBJ2-7, with D possibly being TRBD1 (5 bases). V dropped 11 bases and J dropped 4 bases, with 18 bases sitting between them. Germline lookup yields CDR1 MDHEN and CDR2 SYDVKM. The CDR3 loop spans 13 amino acids. The CDR3 sequence is CAASSPGRYEQYF. The CDR3 nucleotides are TGTGCCGCCAGCAGCCCAGGGCGATACGAGCAGTACTTC.

This chain links TRBV19 with TRBJ1-5; TRBD1 is a possible D gene (6 bases). Trimming cost V 9 bases and J 7 bases, with 16 bases left between them. This CDR3 spans 13 amino acids. Germline V gene lookup returns CDR1 LNHDA and CDR2 SQIVND (reference sequence). In nucleotides, the CDR3 is TGTGCCAGAGGGGGATCGTCGGACCAGCCCCAGCATTTT. It codes for CARGGSSDQPQHF.

V and J are TRBV2 and TRBJ2-7; D gene ambiguous. Trimming shortened V by 6 bases and J by 4 bases, and 7 bases separated the two germline ends. CDR3 length equals 11 residues. Germline lookup yields CDR1 SNHLY and CDR2 FYNNEI. The CDR3 DNA reads TGTGCCAGCAGCAGCGAGTACGAGCAGTACTTC. It translates to CASSSEYEQYF.

This chain connects TRBV5-1 to TRBJ1-2; perhaps TRBD1 as D (6 bases). Germline CDR1 and CDR2: SGHRS and YFSETQ. Trimming shortened V by 0 bases and J by 6 bases, and 9 bases separated the two germline ends. This CDR3 region has 13 residues. The DNA of the CDR3 is TGCGCCAGCAGCTTGGACAGGGTCGATGGCTACACCTTC. Encoded protein: CASSLDRVDGYTF.

Written as DNA, the CDR3 is TGTGCCAGCAGTGATCGTCAGAACCCCTACGAGCAGTACTTC. This encodes CASSDRQNPYEQYF. The rearrangement uses TRBV25-1 and TRBJ2-7; D gene unclear. Per the germline V gene, CDR1 is MGHDK and CDR2 is SYGVNS. The V end lost 3 bases, the J end lost 2 bases, and 11 bases lay between the germline ends. This CDR3 has 14 residues.

This clone was detected a few times. The chain joins TRBV19 to TRBJ1-2; TRBD1 is a possible D gene (6 bases). V lost 9 bases, J lost 8 bases, and 16 bases lay in between. There are 12 residues in the CDR3. Germline V gives CDR1 LNHDA, CDR2 SQIVND (reference sequence). CDR3 in amino acids: CASYTSGGGYTF. The CDR3 DNA follows: TGTGCCAGCTATACGTCTGGGGGCGGCTACACCTTC.

This clone was detected only once. This chain uses TRBV9 with TRBJ2-7; a possible D gene is TRBD2 (7 bases). V lost 4 bases and J 6 bases, leaving 20 bases between the germline ends. The CDR3 has 15 residues. Germline V gene sequence: CDR1 SGDLS, CDR2 YYNGEE. CDR3 region: CASSLTGGRAIEQYF. The CDR3 nucleotides read TGTGCCAGCAGCCTGACCGGGGGGCGGGCTATCGAGCAGTACTTC.

The CDR3 DNA is TGTGCCTGGAGTGTACTCCGCGGAGGGAGCGGCTACACCTTC. It codes for CAWSVLRGGSGYTF. The chain has TRBV30 and TRBJ1-2; D gene uncertain. The CDR3 sequence is 14 residues long. V was pared by 0 bases and J by 8 bases, with 16 bases between. The V gene's germline CDR1 is GTSNPN and CDR2 SVGIG (reference sequence).

The rearrangement joins TRBV28 to TRBJ2-7, with TRBD2 matching 7 bases. Germline V lookup: CDR1 MDHEN, CDR2 SYDVKM. There are 16 residues in the CDR3. J lost 3 bases, V lost 7 bases, and 15 bases had no gene match. The CDR3, as DNA: TGTGCCAGCATCCCGACTTCAGGCGGGAGAGTCTACGAGCAGTACTTC. Translating gives CASIPTSGGRVYEQYF.

The rearrangement links TRBV29-1 to TRBJ2-3, with TRBD2 identical over 7 bases. CDR3 length: 15 amino acids. V shed 6 bases and J 1 base; nucleotides not matched to a gene: 10. Germline CDR1 SQVTM, CDR2 ANQGSEA. The CDR3 loop reads CSVAGTTQGTDTQYF. The CDR3 nucleotides are TGCAGCGTGGCCGGGACTACTCAAGGCACAGATACGCAGTATTTT.

CDR3 DNA sequence: TGTGCCAGCCGCCTACTGCAGGCTTGGGACTATGGCTACACCTTC. Its protein product is CASRLLQAWDYGYTF. This sequence joins TRBV28 and TRBJ1-2, with D uncertain. CDR1 MDHEN and CDR2 SYDVKM come from the germline V gene. V dropped 8 bases and J dropped 3 bases, with 19 bases sitting between them. This CDR3 spans 15 amino acids.

The genes are TRBV9 and TRBJ2-3; D possibly corresponds to TRBD2 (7 bases). The V and J ends lost 7 bases and 2 bases respectively, with 14 bases between them. This CDR3 comprises 14 residues. Germline lookup yields CDR1 SGDLS and CDR2 YYNGEE. The CDR3 reads CASSWGGLTDTQYF. CDR3 nucleotide sequence: TGTGCCAGCTCCTGGGGGGGCCTCACAGATACGCAGTATTTT.

The chain has TRBV5-5 and TRBJ2-7; perhaps TRBD1 as D (5 bases). CDR1 and CDR2 (germline): SGHKS, YYEKEE (reference sequence). The V gene lost 4 bases and the J gene lost 4 bases, with 15 bases spanning the gap. The CDR3 spans 14 residues. The CDR3 sequence is CASSPIGRDYEQYF. CDR3 DNA sequence: TGTGCCAGCAGCCCCATCGGCAGGGATTACGAGCAGTACTTC.

Comments on this clone: A read error is possible here, since a much larger clone lies one base away. Additional DNA sequences in this sample encode the identical CDR3. The rearrangement joins TRBV7-9 to TRBJ1-2, with D tentatively TRBD1 (6 bases). Deletions cut 1 base from V and 3 bases from J, with 6 bases between. The CDR3 sequence is 13 residues long. CDR1 is SEHNR, CDR2 FQNEAQ, per germline (reference sequence). CDR3 sequence: CASSLGQDYGYTF. CDR3 sequence (DNA): TGTGCCAGCAGCTTAGGACAGGACTATGGCTACACCTTC.

The chain links TRBV28 to TRBJ1-1; D is perhaps TRBD1 (5 bases). CDR3 length: 11 residues. Germline CDR1 MDHEN, CDR2 SYDVKM. V lost 3 bases, J lost 11 bases, and 10 bases lay in between. The CDR3 region is CASSLMGGAFF. The CDR3 coding sequence is TGTGCCAGCAGTTTGATGGGGGGGGCTTTCTTT.

The gene calls are TRBV29-1 and TRBJ2-1; 9 bases align to TRBD2. Germline values: CDR1 SQVTM, CDR2 ANQGSEA. Trimming removed 4 bases from V and 4 bases from J; junction bases left unmatched: 8. The CDR3 is 15 amino acids. The CDR3 loop reads CSVGIAGVGYNEQFF. DNA of the CDR3: TGCAGCGTTGGGATAGCGGGAGTAGGTTACAATGAGCAGTTCTTC.

About this clone itself: At the DNA level, this CDR3 is encoded by other sequences in the same sample as well. V usage is TRBV5-1 and J usage is TRBJ2-5, with 9 nucleotides matching TRBD2. The CDR3 is made up of 15 amino acids. V shed 1 base and J 4 bases; nucleotides not matched to a gene: 5. Germline assignment: CDR1 SGHRS and CDR2 YFSETQ. The chain's CDR3 is CASSLTSGSGETQYF. The CDR3 region has the DNA TGCGCCAGCAGCTTGACTAGCGGGTCGGGAGAGACCCAGTACTTC.

This chain uses TRBV19 with TRBJ1-2; tentative D call: TRBD1 (6 bases). Trimming removed 5 bases from V and 6 bases from J, with 13 bases in between. CDR1 is LNHDA, CDR2 SQIVND, per germline (reference sequence). The CDR3 spans 13 residues. CDR3 residues: CASSLRGKDGYTF. In nucleotides, the CDR3 is TGTGCCAGTAGTTTGAGGGGGAAGGATGGCTACACCTTC.

The V call is TRBV19, the J call TRBJ1-5, with a possible D match to TRBD1 (6 bases). Germline lookup yields CDR1 LNHDA and CDR2 SQIVND (reference sequence). The length of the CDR3 is 12 residues. The germline V and J ends were trimmed by 10 bases and 5 bases, with 12 bases remaining between them. CDR3 bases: TGTGCCACCGGACAGCAATATCAGCCCCAGCATTTT. As protein: CATGQQYQPQHF.